Following are 32 T cell receptor delta chains from one sample sequenced in a study of gamma-delta chains in newborns, infants, children. TCRdb redid clone calling on the reads using CATT. The sample lists roughly 3,800 delta-chain clones; about 4.6% were seen once. Sequencing input: blood. These receptors were taken from a child who was a newborn, infant or young child, either healthy, febrile or measles-vaccinated (not recorded which).

The genes are TRDV2 and TRDJ1; 11 nucleotides align to TRDD3. Germline V gene data show CDR1 as GEAIGNYY and CDR2 as EKD. V shed 6 bases, J shed 2 bases, and the junction held 16 bases outside the gene matches. The CDR3 consists of 18 residues. CDR3 sequence: CACFSLLGDSVATDKLIF. In nucleotides, the CDR3 is TGTGCCTGTTTCTCGTTACTGGGGGATAGTGTGGCGACCGATAAACTCATCTTT.

By share, this clone counts as medium-sized. The same CDR3 can be traced to other DNA sequences in this sample. The chain is built from TRDV2 and TRDJ1; TRDD3 matches 9 bases. V trimming: 4 bases; J trimming: 3 bases; junction bases outside the gene matches: 8. Germline values: CDR1 GEAIGNYY, CDR2 EKD. CDR3 length: 15 residues. This chain's CDR3 is CACEAVGDRADKLIF. The CDR3 DNA reads TGTGCCTGTGAAGCGGTGGGGGATAGGGCCGATAAACTCATCTTT.

Points on this clone: A much larger clone lies a single base off, so this may be a read error. The sample has other DNA sequences that encode this CDR3 too. This chain links TRDV2 with TRDJ1; 9 bases fit TRDD3. Germline values: CDR1 GEAIGNYY, CDR2 EKD. This CDR3 has 15 residues. CDR3 sequence: CACDLLGDYTDKLIF. CDR3 sequence (DNA): TGTGCCTGTGACCTACTGGGGGACTACACCGATAAACTCATCTTC.

The V gene is TRDV2, the J gene TRDJ1; 8 bases fit TRDD3. Germline V gives CDR1 GEAIGNYY, CDR2 EKD. This CDR3 spans 18 amino acids. V lost 3 bases to trimming and J lost 0 bases; unmatched junction nucleotides: 14. For the CDR3, the DNA is TGTGCCTGTGACCCCGTGACTGGGGGCCTTCTTTACACCGATAAACTCATCTTT. It specifies CACDPVTGGLLYTDKLIF.

This clone counts as medium-sized. This same CDR3 is encoded by further DNA sequences in the sample. The gene calls are TRDV2 and TRDJ3, with 9 bases identical to TRDD3. This CDR3 contains 20 residues. Germline assignment: CDR1 GEAIGNYY and CDR2 EKD. V was clipped by 0 bases and J by 0 bases; unmatched bases: 8. Written as DNA, the CDR3 is TGTGCCTGTGACACCACTGGGGGACCGATACGCTCCTGGGACACCCGACAGATGTTTTTC. Translation: CACDTTGGPIRSWDTRQMFF.

Sample share makes this clone large. The chain recombines TRDV2 with TRDJ1, with 12 bases fitting TRDD3. V was pared by 3 bases and J by 4 bases, with 5 bases of the junction left unmatched. Germline assignment: CDR1 GEAIGNYY and CDR2 EKD. The CDR3 has 15 residues. CDR3: CACDPLGDTHDKLIF. In DNA form, the CDR3 reads TGTGCCTGTGACCCTCTGGGGGATACGCACGATAAACTCATCTTT.

Concerning this clone itself: A much larger clone is a single base away; this may be a read error. The chain joins TRDV2 to TRDJ3; D remains ambiguous. Looked up from germline, CDR1 is GEAIGNYY and CDR2 is EKD. The CDR3 spans 19 residues. CDR3 nucleotide sequence: TGTGCCTGTGGCACCGCCAGTTCCCTGAGCTCCTGGGACACCCGACAGATGTTTTTC. It is translated as CACGTASSLSSWDTRQMFF.

This clone is labeled medium-sized (0.01 to 0.1%). The rearrangement joins TRDV2 to TRDJ3, with 9 nucleotides matching TRDD3. The CDR3 is 20 residues long. V lost 0 bases, J lost 0 bases, and 8 bases stayed unmatched. From germline, CDR1 is GEAIGNYY and CDR2 EKD. The CDR3 spells CACDTATGGRSSWDTRQMFF. In DNA, the CDR3 is TGTGCCTGTGACACCGCTACTGGGGGACGAAGCTCCTGGGACACCCGACAGATGTTTTTC.

About this clone: A much more abundant neighbour one base away suggests this may be a read error. The V call is TRDV2, the J call TRDJ1, with 7 positions matching TRDD3. The V gene end was trimmed by 8 bases and the J gene end by 0 bases; junction bases not matched to a gene: 14. This CDR3 contains 16 residues. CDR1 GEAIGNYY and CDR2 EKD come from the germline V gene. The CDR3 reads CAFDDLGAHNTDKLIF. CDR3 nucleotide sequence: TGTGCCTTTGATGATCTGGGGGCCCACAACACCGATAAACTCATCTTT.

CDR3 sequence reads: CACERLGGDTDKLIF. The CDR3 coding sequence is TGTGCCTGTGAACGACTGGGGGGGGACACCGATAAACTCATCTTT. This rearrangement joins TRDV2 to TRDJ1, with 8 bases identical to TRDD3. The CDR3 loop spans 15 amino acids. The germline V gene has CDR1 GEAIGNYY and CDR2 EKD. Losses at the gene ends were 4 bases for V and 0 bases for J; bases not matched to a gene: 6.

This clone was seen a few times. A much bigger clone sits one base away, suggesting this may be a read error. The V call is TRDV2, the J call TRDJ3, with 7 bases lining up with TRDD3. The CDR3 consists of 20 residues. The V and J ends lost 2 bases and 0 bases, in that order; junction bases with no gene match: 12. Germline-derived CDR1 and CDR2 are GEAIGNYY and EKD. The CDR3 spells CACDNVSGDPSSWDTRQMFF. CDR3 sequence (DNA): TGTGCCTGTGACAATGTCTCGGGGGATCCGAGCTCCTGGGACACCCGACAGATGTTTTTC.

This clone was counted a few times. This clone may be a read error of a much larger clone one base away. The chain recombines TRDV2 with TRDJ3, with D possibly matching TRDD3 (6 bases). The V and J ends lost 3 bases and 0 bases respectively, with 14 bases between them. This CDR3 has 18 amino acids. CDR1 is GEAIGNYY and CDR2 is EKD in the germline V gene. The CDR3 DNA follows: TGTGCCTGTGACGCTGGGGATCCCCGCTCCTGGGACACCCGACAGATGTTTTTC. Protein: CACDAGDPRSWDTRQMFF.

Regarding this clone: A read error may be the cause here, since a much bigger clone is one base away. The same CDR3 is also encoded by other DNA sequences in this sample. V gene TRDV2 combines with J gene TRDJ1, with 8 positions matching TRDD3. Germline CDR1 and CDR2: GEAIGNYY and EKD. The CDR3 has 21 amino acids. CDR3 sequence reads: CACDTVALPAGDKRDTDKLIF. CDR3 DNA sequence: TGTGCCTGTGACACCGTGGCCCTCCCGGCGGGGGATAAAAGGGACACCGATAAACTCATTTTT.

This clone was seen a handful of times. A clone one base away is much larger, so this may be a read error. The chain combines TRDV2 with TRDJ1; 9 nucleotides match TRDD3. The length of the CDR3 is 20 residues. Germline V gene sequence: CDR1 GEAIGNYY, CDR2 EKD. The CDR3 region is CARDTVRGTGGGSYTDKLIF. The DNA of the CDR3 is TGTGCCCGTGACACGGTGCGGGGTACTGGGGGAGGATCGTACACCGATAAACTCATCTTT.

In regard to this clone: It differs at one base from a far larger clone, so likely a read error. The rearrangement uses TRDV2 and TRDJ3; 8 bases match TRDD3. The CDR3 is made up of 20 amino acids. The V and J ends lost 0 bases and 0 bases, in that order; junction bases with no gene match: 9. Germline lookup yields CDR1 GEAIGNYY and CDR2 EKD. The CDR3 DNA is TGTGCCTGTGACACCGCGGGTGGGGGATTCTCCTCCTGGGACACCCGACAGATGTTTTTC. It translates to CACDTAGGGFSSWDTRQMFF.

To note about this clone: A much larger clone sits a single nucleotide away, making a read error possible. V and J are TRDV2 and TRDJ1, with a tentative D call TRDD3 (6 bases). CDR1 and CDR2 (germline): GEAIGNYY, EKD. The CDR3 has 15 amino acids. In DNA form, the CDR3 reads TGTGCCTGTGACACCGTGGGGGGTAACACCGGTAAACTCATCTTT. This sequence encodes CACDTVGGNTGKLIF.

As to this clone: A read error is possible here, since a much larger clone lies one base away. The chain combines TRDV2 with TRDJ1; 7 bases are a match to TRDD3. J lost 0 bases, V lost 5 bases, and 17 bases had no gene match. The length of the CDR3 is 18 residues. Germline V lookup: CDR1 GEAIGNYY, CDR2 EKD. CDR3 residues: CACVELGATHAYTDKLIF. CDR3 nucleotides: TGTGCCTGTGTCGAGCTGGGGGCTACACACGCCTACACCGATAAACTCATCTTT.

Comments on this clone: This may stem from a read error, because a much larger clone lies one nucleotide away. The J gene is TRDJ1, the V gene TRDV2; D is perhaps TRDD3 (6 bases). Germline V lookup: CDR1 GEAIGNYY, CDR2 EKD. The V gene lost 0 bases and the J gene lost 0 bases, with 22 bases spanning the gap. The CDR3 is 19 residues long. Here the CDR3 reads CACDTVFSPRTGNTDKLIF. CDR3 in DNA: TGTGCCTGTGACACCGTCTTTTCCCCCCGTACTGGGAACACCGATAAACTCATCTTT.

Comments on this clone: A read error may explain this, as a much larger clone is one base away. The rearrangement uses TRDV2 and TRDJ1, with D possibly called TRDD1 or TRDD3 (5 bases each). Germline CDR1 reads GEAIGNYY; CDR2 reads EKD. The CDR3 runs to 20 residues. CDR3 region: CACDPIRSLRGPEITDELIF. Here the CDR3 DNA reads TGTGCCTGTGACCCTATCCGCAGCTTACGGGGACCCGAAATCACCGATGAACTCATCTTT.

A few counts support this clone. This rearrangement joins TRDV1 to TRDJ1; D call uncertain. Trimming removed 2 bases from V and 0 bases from J, with 19 bases in between. This CDR3 comprises 18 residues. CDR1 TSWWSYY and CDR2 QGS come from the germline V gene. CDR3 nucleotides: TGTGCTCTTGGGGAATCACGTACTGCACCCTCATACACCGATAAACTCATCTTT. Protein: CALGESRTAPSYTDKLIF.

A remark on this clone: Given a much more abundant clone one base away, this may be a read error. Other DNA sequences in this sample translate to the same CDR3. This chain links TRDV2 with TRDJ1, with 7 bases that match TRDD3. Germline V lookup: CDR1 GEAIGNYY, CDR2 EKD. There are 14 residues in the CDR3. Trimming at V came to 2 bases and at J to 2 bases, leaving 4 bases not matched to a gene. This chain's CDR3 is CACDILGETDKLIF. Written as DNA, the CDR3 is TGTGCCTGTGACATTTTGGGGGAGACCGATAAACTCATCTTT.

Details on this clone: TCRdb's protein for this DNA is that of a much larger clone and differs from the translation at residue 11, likely a read error; the protein shown is the DNA translation. The chain joins TRDV2 to TRDJ2; TRDD3 matches 7 bases. Germline V gives CDR1 GEAIGNYY, CDR2 EKD. The CDR3 runs 16 residues. CDR3 protein: CACDRLGDRLAAQLFF. In DNA, the CDR3 is TGTGCCTGTGACAGGTTGGGGGACCGTTTGGCAGCACAACTCTTCTTT.

In its sample, this clone is medium-sized. This sample includes further DNA sequences coding for the same CDR3. J is TRDJ1 and V is TRDV2, with TRDD3 identical over 10 bases. Germline CDR1 GEAIGNYY, CDR2 EKD. This CDR3 region has 15 residues. Unmatched junction bases numbered 5, after V lost 1 base and J lost 4 bases. The CDR3 spells CACDTLGDKGDKLIF. The CDR3 coding sequence is TGTGCCTGTGACACGCTGGGGGATAAGGGCGATAAACTCATCTTT.

On this clone: TCRdb shows a much larger clone's protein in place of this DNA's translation, and the two differ at residue 4, likely through a read error; the protein shown is translated from the DNA. The rearrangement uses TRDV2 and TRDJ1, with 11 positions matching TRDD3. Germline V lookup: CDR1 GEAIGNYY, CDR2 EKD. Trimming at V came to 5 bases and at J to 3 bases, leaving 10 bases not matched to a gene. The CDR3 is made up of 16 amino acids. CDR3 residues: CACGVLGDTNADKLIF. DNA of the CDR3: TGTGCCTGTGGCGTCTTGGGGGATACGAACGCCGATAAACTCATCTTT.

Concerning this clone itself: Given a much more abundant clone one base away, this may be a read error. The rearrangement uses TRDV2 and TRDJ1; TRDD3 matches 12 bases. Trimming took 3 bases from V and 0 from J; bases not matched to a gene: 10. The CDR3 consists of 18 residues. CDR1 and CDR2 (germline): GEAIGNYY, EKD. CDR3 sequence (DNA): TGTGCCTGTGACCCCTTACTGGGGGATACTCAGCACACCGATAAACTCATCTTT. This codes for CACDPLLGDTQHTDKLIF.

A note on this clone: This may stem from a read error, because a much larger clone lies one nucleotide away. This chain joins TRDV2 and TRDJ1; 12 bases fit TRDD3. This CDR3 is 14 amino acids long. The germline gives CDR1 GEAIGNYY, CDR2 EKD. This chain's CDR3 is CACDPLGDTDKPIF. The CDR3 DNA follows: TGTGCCTGTGACCCACTGGGGGATACCGATAAACCCATCTTT.

This clone showed up just a few times. This may arise from a read error, as a much more abundant clone is one base away. J is TRDJ1 and V is TRDV2; the match to TRDD3 covers 8 bases. Germline V gives CDR1 GEAIGNYY, CDR2 EKD. V trimming: 3 bases; J trimming: 4 bases; junction bases outside the gene matches: 15. This CDR3 is 17 amino acids long. For the CDR3, the DNA is TGTGCCTGTGACCTCGCGGGGGATAGAATGTTTAGCGATAAACTCATCTTT. Protein product: CACDLAGDRMFSDKLIF.

This clone was counted between two and nine times. V and J are TRDV2 and TRDJ1; the D is unclear. The CDR3 has 15 residues. CDR1 and CDR2 from the germline V gene are GEAIGNYY and EKD. V was trimmed by 2 bases and J by 0 bases, leaving 12 bases between them. The DNA for the CDR3 is TGTGCCTGTGACAGCCTGGCGACGTACACCGATAAACTCATCTTT. Amino acids: CACDSLATYTDKLIF.

This clone is deemed medium-sized. The rearrangement joins TRDV2 to TRDJ3; 8 bases line up with TRDD3. The trim removed 3 bases at V and 0 bases at J, leaving 12 bases unmatched. Germline values: CDR1 GEAIGNYY, CDR2 EKD. The CDR3 sequence is 20 residues long. CDR3 amino acids: CACDGATGGISSWDTRQMFF. The CDR3 nucleotides are TGTGCCTGTGACGGGGCTACTGGGGGTATTAGCTCCTGGGACACCCGACAGATGTTTTTC.

By share, this clone ranks as medium-sized. The CDR3 coding sequence is TGTGCCTGTGACCCTGTACTGGGGGATACAGGGTCGTACACCGATAAACTCATCTTT. This gives the protein CACDPVLGDTGSYTDKLIF. V and J are TRDV2 and TRDJ1; 12 nucleotides match TRDD3. Trimming cost V 3 bases and J 0 bases; bases outside gene matches: 13. The CDR3 totals 19 residues. Germline V gives CDR1 GEAIGNYY, CDR2 EKD.

This clone was counted between two and nine times. This could be a read error, since a much larger clone is one nucleotide away. The same CDR3 is also encoded by other DNA sequences in this sample. The rearrangement uses TRDV2 and TRDJ2; 10 bases line up with TRDD3. The CDR3 loop spans 16 amino acids. Germline lookup yields CDR1 GEAIGNYY and CDR2 EKD. CDR3 sequence reads: CACDTLGDIGAAQLFF. The CDR3 DNA is TGTGCTTGTGACACCCTGGGGGATATTGGCGCAGCACAACTCTTCTTT.

In its sample, this clone ranks as medium-sized (0.01 to 0.1%). Other DNA sequences within the sample encode an identical CDR3. The gene calls are TRDV2 and TRDJ1, with 13 positions matching TRDD3. The V gene end was trimmed by 3 bases and the J gene end by 3 bases; junction bases not matched to a gene: 15. CDR1 GEAIGNYY and CDR2 EKD come from the germline V gene. CDR3 length: 19 residues. CDR3 loop: CACDSMVLGDTDAADKLIF. CDR3 nucleotides: TGTGCCTGTGACTCAATGGTACTGGGGGATACGGATGCAGCCGATAAACTCATCTTT.